Listed below are T cell receptor beta chains from one sample, sequenced in a study of CD8 T cells in Susac syndrome. TCRdb used MiXCR to reprocess the immunoSEQ multiplex PCR reads, holding one entry per CDR3 protein. The sample has 150,000 to 200,000 distinct CDR3 sequences; 85% to 95% are singletons. Material: CD8+ T cells from PBMCs. All receptors derive from a human donor with multiple sclerosis. CDR3s include the opening cysteine and the closing phenylalanine or tryptophan.

V gene,J gene,CDR3 protein
TRBV7-3,TRBJ1-1,CASSFRAGGLDTEAFF
TRBV29-1,TRBJ1-2,CSVGPVTKRGYTF
TRBV2,TRBJ2-1,CASSANRYNEQFF
TRBV3-1,TRBJ2-7,CASSKEDRGHEQYF
TRBV2,TRBJ1-2,CASREAWAPTNYGYTF
TRBV19,TRBJ2-1,CASSIHSGGAGEQFF
TRBV12-5,TRBJ2-7,CASGFPGTGEQYF
TRBV4-1,TRBJ1-5,CASSQGGSDQPQHF
TRBV12-3/TRBV12-4,TRBJ2-5,CASSGAGEFQETQYF
TRBV6-1,TRBJ1-1,CASRWPGQGSSAAEAFF
TRBV9,TRBJ1-2,CASSAHGFSGYTF
TRBV3-1,TRBJ2-2,CASSQTNTGELFF
TRBV28,TRBJ2-1,CASRSGTFGNEQFF
TRBV7-9,TRBJ1-2,CASSSGGERNYGYTF
TRBV27,TRBJ2-3,CASTPRGGGTDTQYF
TRBV20-1,TRBJ2-1,CSAPGRGAREQFF
TRBV5-6,TRBJ1-4,CASSVSPGYNEKLFF
TRBV9,TRBJ2-6,CASSVAGANVLTF
TRBV20-1,TRBJ2-1,CSARGGVDKTNEQFF
TRBV9,TRBJ1-4,CASSVGGSNEKLFF
TRBV29-1,TRBJ2-2,CSVSDRGITGELFF
TRBV27,TRBJ1-6,CASALGGSGSPLHF
TRBV2,TRBJ1-1,CASSDMGDPAFF
TRBV6-6,TRBJ1-2,CASIGGSRYGYTF
TRBV20-1,TRBJ2-7,CSATIDTSYEQYF
TRBV2,TRBJ2-2,CASQGTVTVNTGELFF